This TCR beta chain was retrieved from a study of identifying expanded T cells in peripheral blood. Sequencing used immunoSEQ multiplex PCR; TCRdb keeps in-frame clones, though not all of them. Of about 130,000 clones listed, around nine tenths are singletons. This CDR3 contains 14 residues. Germline V gene lookup returns CDR1 MNHNY and CDR2 SVGAGI (reference sequence). V lost 2 bases, J lost 6 bases, and 1 base stayed unmatched. This sequence was found in a person aged 18-70 years in good health. The J gene is TRBJ2-1, the V gene TRBV6-6, with TRBD2 matching 10 bases. Sequenced: blood. The CDR3 DNA follows: TGTGCCAGCAGTTACCTAGCGGGAGTCAATGAGCAGTTCTTC. Translation: CASSYLAGVNEQFF.